The 17 T cell receptor beta chains below all came from one sample that was sequenced in a study of blood T cell repertoires in COVID-19. Some clones are missing from TCRdb's copy, which holds only in-frame ones; the method was immunoSEQ multiplex PCR. The data contain 9,500 to 13,000 clones, 70% to 90% of them seen just once; the ten biggest clones take up approximately 6.2%. Sequencing used peripheral blood. The source of these receptors is a human donor in a cohort sampled during active COVID-19.

The chain is built from TRBV25-1 and TRBJ1-2; 7 bases match TRBD1. The CDR3 contains 14 residues. CDR1 MGHDK and CDR2 SYGVNS come from the germline V gene. Trimming removed 4 bases from V and 4 bases from J; junction bases left unmatched: 6. DNA of the CDR3: TGTGCCAGCAGTGCGACAGGGTTGAGCTATGGCTACACCTTC. Protein sequence: CASSATGLSYGYTF.

The genes are TRBV5-1 and TRBJ2-1; 7 nucleotides agree with TRBD1. Germline V gives CDR1 SGHRS, CDR2 YFSETQ. The CDR3 runs 14 residues. The V gene end was trimmed by 0 bases and the J gene end by 8 bases; junction bases not matched to a gene: 5. The CDR3 sequence: CASSLGQGTHEQFF. CDR3 in DNA: TGCGCCAGCAGCTTGGGACAGGGAACCCATGAGCAGTTCTTC.

The sample holds one count of this clone. This sequence joins TRBV10-3 and TRBJ2-5, with 9 bases aligning to TRBD2. Germline trimming cut 6 bases from V and 1 base from J; bases unmatched to any gene: 6. Per germline, CDR1 ENHRY and CDR2 SYGVKD. The CDR3 covers 15 residues. CDR3 nucleotide sequence: TGTGCCATCAGGGAAGCGGGGGGACTCCAAGAGACCCAGTACTTC. It is translated as CAIREAGGLQETQYF.

This clone was observed a single time. The gene calls are TRBV7-2 and TRBJ1-2; the match to TRBD1 covers 9 bases. Germline V gene lookup returns CDR1 SGHTA and CDR2 FQGNSA. The ends lost 4 bases at V and 4 bases at J; junction bases unmatched: 4. This CDR3 is 14 amino acids long. CDR3 protein: CASSWTGEGYGYTF. Here the CDR3 DNA reads TGTGCCAGCAGCTGGACAGGGGAAGGCTATGGCTACACCTTC.

The chain joins TRBV13 to TRBJ2-5; TRBD1 matches 7 bases. Looked up from germline, CDR1 is PRHDT and CDR2 is FYEKMQ (reference sequence). Trimming at V came to 0 bases and at J to 4 bases, leaving 5 bases not matched to a gene. CDR3 size: 15 residues. The CDR3 DNA is TGTGCCAGCAGCTTAGGCCAGGGGGTCAGAGAGACCCAGTACTTC. It encodes CASSLGQGVRETQYF.

CDR3 DNA sequence: TGTGCCAGCAGTTCAGGGAGCAATCAGCCCCAGCATTTT. Protein: CASSSGSNQPQHF. J is TRBJ1-5 and V is TRBV6-5; D is perhaps TRBD1 (5 bases). The CDR3 totals 13 residues. V shed 4 bases and J shed 1 base, with 5 bases lying between them. CDR1 MNHEY and CDR2 SVGAGI come from the germline V gene.

This chain connects TRBV29-1 to TRBJ2-2; D possibly corresponds to TRBD1 (6 bases). CDR1 is SQVTM, CDR2 ANQGSEA, per germline. V was clipped by 5 bases and J by 4 bases, with 17 bases between them. There are 15 residues in the CDR3. The DNA of the CDR3 is TGCAGCGTTAGCAGGGGTGACGGTGGCACCGGGGAGCTGTTTTTT. Protein product: CSVSRGDGGTGELFF.

This sequence joins TRBV28 and TRBJ2-1; D remains unclear. CDR1 and CDR2 (germline): MDHEN, SYDVKM. This CDR3 spans 13 amino acids. V was pared by 7 bases and J by 8 bases, with 15 bases between. Here the CDR3 reads CASTPPASHEQFF. As DNA, the CDR3 is TGTGCCAGCACCCCCCCCGCGAGCCATGAGCAGTTCTTC.

The chain uses TRBV6-6 and TRBJ1-6, with D possibly being TRBD1 (5 bases). The CDR3 contains 13 residues. The germline V and J ends were trimmed by 10 bases and 14 bases, with 21 bases remaining between them. Germline loops: CDR1 MNHNY, CDR2 SVGAGI (reference sequence). CDR3 DNA: TGTGCCACTGGGGGGGACTCCCCTCCCACCCTCCACTTT. This encodes CATGGDSPPTLHF.

V and J are TRBV10-3 and TRBJ1-2, with 7 positions matching TRBD1. Germline trimming cut 2 bases from V and 3 bases from J; bases unmatched to any gene: 0. The CDR3 sequence is 13 residues long. CDR1 and CDR2 (germline): ENHRY, SYGVKD. Here the CDR3 reads CAISEDRDYGYTF. The DNA for the CDR3 is TGTGCCATCAGTGAGGACAGGGACTATGGCTACACCTTC.

The chain joins TRBV4-1 to TRBJ2-5; perhaps TRBD2 as D (5 bases). This CDR3 contains 16 residues. In germline, CDR1 is MGHRA, CDR2 YSYEKL. V was shortened by 2 bases and J by 5 bases, with 18 bases between the two germline ends. DNA of the CDR3: TGCGCCAGCAGCCAATCCCCCCGGGCCTCGGGGGAGACCCAGTACTTC. It is translated as CASSQSPRASGETQYF.

The chain uses TRBV4-1 and TRBJ2-2, with unresolved D. This CDR3 is built from 17 residues. Germline CDR1 and CDR2: MGHRA and YSYEKL. Trimming stripped 2 bases from V and 4 bases from J, with 17 bases between. CDR3 nucleotide sequence: TGCGCCAGCAGCCAACTACCCTTTAGCACGGGCACCGGGGAGCTGTTTTTT. Amino acid sequence: CASSQLPFSTGTGELFF.

CDR3 in amino acids: CASSVGLAGAGTGELFF. The CDR3 region has the DNA TGTGCCAGCAGCGTCGGCCTAGCGGGGGCAGGGACCGGGGAGCTGTTTTTT. The rearrangement uses TRBV9 and TRBJ2-2, with 10 nucleotides matching TRBD2. V shed 2 bases, J shed 5 bases, and the junction held 9 bases outside the gene matches. Per germline, CDR1 SGDLS and CDR2 YYNGEE. The CDR3 loop spans 17 amino acids. Full variable domain (remainder filled in from reference TRBV9 and TRBJ2-2): DSGVTQTPKHLITATGQRVTLRCSPRSGDLSVYWYQQSLDQGLQFLIQYYNGEERAKGNILERFSAQQFPDLHSELNLSSLELGDSALYFCASSVGLAGAGTGELFFGEGSRLTVL.

This clone was found once. V usage is TRBV7-3 and J usage is TRBJ2-5, with D maybe TRBD1 (6 bases). This CDR3 comprises 13 residues. Germline-derived CDR1 and CDR2 are SGHTA and FQGTGA. V was trimmed by 5 bases and J by 0 bases, leaving 7 bases between them. This CDR3 reads CASSRDNQETQYF. The DNA of the CDR3 is TGTGCCAGCAGCCGGGACAACCAAGAGACCCAGTACTTC. The full variable domain, rest sourced from reference TRBV7-3 and TRBJ2-5, is GAGVSQTPSNKVTEKGKYVELRCDPISGHTALYWYRQSLGQGPEFLIYFQGTGAADDSGLPNDRFFAVRPEGSVSTLKIQRTERGDSAVYLCASSRDNQETQYFGPGTRLLVL.

The rearrangement joins TRBV21-1 to TRBJ2-2; the D call TRBD1 from the table was never checked on the DNA. TRBV21-1 constitutes a pseudogene. This CDR3 is built from 19 residues. The CDR3 region is CASSKALLTGLTGAGELFF. The CDR3 DNA follows: TGTGCCAGCAGCAAAGCGCTCCTGACAGGCCTCACTGGGGCCGGGGAGCTGTTTTTT.

The sample holds one count of this clone. The genes are TRBV6-5 and TRBJ1-5; 8 positions agree with TRBD1. This CDR3 is 13 amino acids long. Germline values: CDR1 MNHEY, CDR2 SVGAGI. V shed 5 bases and J 6 bases; nucleotides not matched to a gene: 3. The CDR3 spells CASSQGAGQPQHF. CDR3 nucleotide sequence: TGTGCCAGCAGTCAGGGGGCGGGTCAGCCCCAGCATTTT.

The chain employs TRBV28 and TRBJ2-1, with 9 nucleotides matching TRBD2. V trimming: 5 bases; J trimming: 0 bases; junction bases outside the gene matches: 8. This CDR3 is 17 amino acids long. Germline V lookup: CDR1 MDHEN, CDR2 SYDVKM. CDR3 sequence (DNA): TGTGCCAGCAGTACCGGGACTAGCCCGCCCTCCTACAATGAGCAGTTCTTC. Its protein is CASSTGTSPPSYNEQFF.